This T cell receptor beta chain was recorded in a study of cytomegalovirus exposure and HLA in healthy donors. Study information: As released early, the data held some 80 million unique TCRs from HLA-typed donors. Findings and limits, study-wide: Several V segments, TRBV6-2 and TRBV6-3 among them, could not be told apart and were dropped.

The PCR was carried out with 60 Vbeta primers and 13 Jbeta primers. Here immunoSEQ multiplex PCR was the method, and the copy in TCRdb shows in-frame clones only, minus some. In the table there are 150,000 to 200,000 clones, roughly 75% of which are singletons. This clone has just a few counts. What it recognizes is unknown. Germline lookup yields CDR1 LNHDA and CDR2 SQIVND (reference sequence). The ends were cut back, 7 bases at V and 0 bases at J, with 6 bases in the middle. This CDR3 region has 12 residues. This receptor was taken from a man aged 18 to 29 in good health and CMV-seropositive. Material: PBMCs. The chain is built from TRBV19 and TRBJ1-1; no clear D. CDR3 nucleotides: TGTGCCAGTAACGACATGAACACTGAAGCTTTCTTT. Protein sequence: CASNDMNTEAFF.